This T cell receptor beta chain was retrieved from a study of blood T cell repertoires in COVID-19. Across the study: The samples span acute and convalescent COVID-19 from the United States, Italy and Spain.

In germline, CDR1 is MNHEY, CDR2 SMNVEV (reference sequence). The ends were cut back, 4 bases at V and 4 bases at J, with 25 bases in the middle. CDR3 length equals 18 residues. In the original workflow: Amplifying reference gene primers gave estimates of nucleated cell counts. Only in-frame clones appear in the TCRdb table, and some are missing; sequencing was by immunoSEQ multiplex PCR. The V and J calls and clone size were taken over from that table, and D and trimming were inferred from the DNA. The table lists tens of thousands of clones, roughly 87% of them singletons. This TCR was recovered from a man aged 55 to 70 with acute or convalescent COVID-19. Source material: peripheral blood. The chain joins TRBV27 to TRBJ1-1, with D possibly matching TRBD1 (6 bases). The CDR3 reads CASSSHSGGASIITEAFF. The CDR3 DNA sequence: TGTGCCAGCAGTTCACACTCGGGGGGGGCGAGTATTATCACTGAAGCTTTCTTT.